This T cell receptor (beta chain) was observed in a study of graft-versus-host responses after intestinal transplantation. At the level of the study: Each patient got anti-thymocyte globulin induction, then tacrolimus and steroids for three to four years.

Germline V CDR1 and CDR2: SGDLS, YYNGEE. The CDR3 loop spans 14 amino acids. Trimming shortened V by 4 bases and J by 1 base, and 11 bases separated the two germline ends. Assay used: immunoSEQ multiplex PCR; TCRdb lists only in-frame clones, some missing. The sample consists of some 48,000 clones, approximately 96% of them appearing once. On this clone: The target antigen is unknown.

The chain links TRBV9 to TRBJ1-1, with D unresolved. Specimen: unstimulated CD8+ T cells sorted from spleen or lymph node cells, collected before transplant. The receptor was isolated from a human donor who was the organ donor for an intestinal transplant. The CDR3 DNA is TGTGCCAGCAGCCCTTTGACGGCGAACACTGAAGCTTTCTTT. Amino acid sequence: CASSPLTANTEAFF.